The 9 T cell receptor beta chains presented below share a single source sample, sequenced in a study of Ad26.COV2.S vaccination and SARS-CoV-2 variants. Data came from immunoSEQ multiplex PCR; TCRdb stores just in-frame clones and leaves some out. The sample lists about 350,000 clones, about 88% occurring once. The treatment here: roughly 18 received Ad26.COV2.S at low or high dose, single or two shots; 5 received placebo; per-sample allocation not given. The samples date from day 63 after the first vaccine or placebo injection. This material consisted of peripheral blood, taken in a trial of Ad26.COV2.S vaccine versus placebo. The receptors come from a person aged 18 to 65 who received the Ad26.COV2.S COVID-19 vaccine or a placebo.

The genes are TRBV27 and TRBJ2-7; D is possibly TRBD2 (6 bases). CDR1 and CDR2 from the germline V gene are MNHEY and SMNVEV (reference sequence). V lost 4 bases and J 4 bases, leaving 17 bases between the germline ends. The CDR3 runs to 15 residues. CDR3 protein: CASSSTALGGYEQYF. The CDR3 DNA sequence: TGTGCCAGCAGTTCGACAGCCCTGGGGGGTTACGAGCAGTACTTC.

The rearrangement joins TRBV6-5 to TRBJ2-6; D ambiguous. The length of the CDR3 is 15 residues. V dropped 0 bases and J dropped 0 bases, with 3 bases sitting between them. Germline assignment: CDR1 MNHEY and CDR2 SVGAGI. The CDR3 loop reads CASSYSASGANVLTF. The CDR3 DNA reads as TGTGCCAGCAGTTACTCGGCCTCTGGGGCCAACGTCCTGACTTTC.

The CDR3 DNA sequence: TGTGCCAGCAGCTTCACGACTAGCGGGGGGCGCGGGTCTGAGCAGTTCTTC. Translation gives CASSFTTSGGRGSEQFF. The chain links TRBV11-3 to TRBJ2-1; 13 bases fit TRBD2. The CDR3 length is 17 residues. With 3 bases clipped from V and 9 bases from J, the junction kept 11 bases outside the gene matches. Germline assignment: CDR1 SGHNT and CDR2 YENEEA.

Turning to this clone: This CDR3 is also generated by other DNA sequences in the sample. The CDR3 DNA follows: TGTGCCAGCAGCGTCGGCCTAAGTTCCTACGAGCAGTACTTC. Its translation: CASSVGLSSYEQYF. The V and J genes are TRBV9 and TRBJ2-7; D remains unclear. CDR1 is SGDLS, CDR2 YYNGEE, per germline. V was pared by 2 bases and J by 1 base, with 10 bases between. The CDR3 spans 14 residues.

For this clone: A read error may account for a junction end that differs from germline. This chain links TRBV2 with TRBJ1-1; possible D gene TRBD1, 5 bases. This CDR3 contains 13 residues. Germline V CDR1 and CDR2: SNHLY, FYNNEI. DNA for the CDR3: TGTGCCAGCAGTGTTGAACAGGCCACGCGAGGGCTCTTT. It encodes CASSVEQATRGLF.

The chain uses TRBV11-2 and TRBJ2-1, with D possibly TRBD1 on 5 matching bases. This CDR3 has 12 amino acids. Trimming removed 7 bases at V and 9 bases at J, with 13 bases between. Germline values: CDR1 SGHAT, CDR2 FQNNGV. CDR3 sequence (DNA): TGTGCCAGCACCCAAGGGCAGGGTGAGCAGTTCTTC. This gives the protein CASTQGQGEQFF.

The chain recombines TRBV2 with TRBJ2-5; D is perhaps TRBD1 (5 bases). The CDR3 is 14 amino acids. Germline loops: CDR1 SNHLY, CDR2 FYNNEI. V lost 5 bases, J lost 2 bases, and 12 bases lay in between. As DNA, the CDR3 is TGTGCCAGCAGTCGCCAGGGTAATCAAGAGACCCAGTACTTC. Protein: CASSRQGNQETQYF.

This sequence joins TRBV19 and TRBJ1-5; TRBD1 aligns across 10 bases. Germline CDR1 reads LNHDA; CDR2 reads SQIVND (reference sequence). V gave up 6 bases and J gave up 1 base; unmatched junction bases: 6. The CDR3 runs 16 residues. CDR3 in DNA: TGTGCCAGTAGATCTGGACAGGGGGTAAGCAATCAGCCCCAGCATTTT. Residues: CASRSGQGVSNQPQHF. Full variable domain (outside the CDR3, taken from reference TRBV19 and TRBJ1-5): DGGITQSPKYLFRKEGQNVTLSCEQNLNHDAMYWYRQDPGQGLRLIYYSQIVNDFQKGDIAEGYSVSREKKESFPLTVTSAQKNPTAFYLCASRSGQGVSNQPQHFGDGTRLSIL.

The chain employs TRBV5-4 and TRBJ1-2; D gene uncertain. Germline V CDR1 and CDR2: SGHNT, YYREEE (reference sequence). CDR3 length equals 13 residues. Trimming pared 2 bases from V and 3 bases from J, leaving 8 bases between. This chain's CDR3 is CASSLKGYYGYTF. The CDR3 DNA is TGTGCCAGCAGCTTAAAAGGATACTATGGCTACACCTTC. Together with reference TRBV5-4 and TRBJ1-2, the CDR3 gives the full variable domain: ETGVTQSPTHLIKTRGQQVTLRCSSQSGHNTVSWYQQALGQGPQFIFQYYREEENGRGNFPPRFSGLQFPNYSSELNVNALELDDSALYLCASSLKGYYGYTFGSGTRLTVV.